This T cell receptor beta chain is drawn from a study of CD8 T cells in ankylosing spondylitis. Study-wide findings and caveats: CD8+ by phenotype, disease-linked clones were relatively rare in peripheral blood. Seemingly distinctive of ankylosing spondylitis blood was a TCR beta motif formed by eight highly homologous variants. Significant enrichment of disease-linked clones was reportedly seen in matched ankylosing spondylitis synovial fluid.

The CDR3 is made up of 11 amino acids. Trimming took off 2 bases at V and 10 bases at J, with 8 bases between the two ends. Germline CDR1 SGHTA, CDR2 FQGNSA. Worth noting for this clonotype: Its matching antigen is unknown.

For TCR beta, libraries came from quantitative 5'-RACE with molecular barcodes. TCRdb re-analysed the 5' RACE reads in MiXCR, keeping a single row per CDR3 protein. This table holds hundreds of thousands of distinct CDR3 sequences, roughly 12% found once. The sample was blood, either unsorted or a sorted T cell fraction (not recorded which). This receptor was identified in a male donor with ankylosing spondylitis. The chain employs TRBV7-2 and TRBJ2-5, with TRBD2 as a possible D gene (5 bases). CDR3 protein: CASSLYRGQYF. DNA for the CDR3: TGTGCCAGCAGCTTATATCGGGGCCAGTACTTC.